The 23 T cell receptor beta chains reported below all come from one sample, sequenced in a study of CD8+ T cells in alopecia areata. cDNA prepared by RNA extraction and subsequent reverse transcription served as the template for sequencing. Data came from immunoSEQ multiplex PCR; TCRdb stores just in-frame clones and leaves some out. Seen here are 100,000 to 150,000 clones, 47% observed once, and the top ten hold about 10%. Sequenced material: NKG2D-low CD8+ T cells sorted from blood. The receptors shown here come from a human donor with alopecia areata.

The V call is TRBV29-1, the J call TRBJ1-2; D not certain. The V end was cut by 5 bases, the J end by 9 bases, with 13 bases between. The V gene's germline CDR1 is SQVTM and CDR2 ANQGSEA. The CDR3 extends over 11 amino acids. The CDR3 here is CSVLYLRSYTF. CDR3 bases: TGCAGCGTTCTTTACCTGAGAAGCTACACCTTC.

The chain employs TRBV7-6 and TRBJ2-2, with D tentatively TRBD1 (5 bases). Germline values: CDR1 SGHVS, CDR2 FNYEAQ. The CDR3 is 13 amino acids. Deletions cut 1 base from V and 6 bases from J, with 6 bases between. CDR3 nucleotides: TGTGCCAGCAGCTTAGTAGGGGCCGGGGAGCTGTTTTTT. Residues: CASSLVGAGELFF.

Only a few counts were recorded for this clone. The rearrangement uses TRBV25-1 and TRBJ2-7, with 9 bases aligning to TRBD2. V lost 3 bases to trimming and J lost 3 bases; unmatched junction nucleotides: 3. The CDR3 extends over 14 amino acids. Germline CDR1 reads MGHDK; CDR2 reads SYGVNS. The CDR3 loop reads CASSDGTSLYEQYF. The CDR3 bases are TGTGCCAGCAGTGACGGGACTAGCCTCTACGAGCAGTACTTC.

The genes are TRBV11-2 and TRBJ2-5; D unclear. Between the trimmed V and J ends, which lost 1 base and 1 base, there was a span of 4 bases. This CDR3 contains 13 residues. Germline-derived CDR1 and CDR2 are SGHAT and FQNNGV. CDR3 in DNA: TGTGCCAGCAGCTTAGCGGTCCAAGAGACCCAGTACTTC. It specifies CASSLAVQETQYF.

The chain couples TRBV2 to TRBJ2-2; the D is unclear. V gave up 5 bases and J gave up 5 bases, with 18 bases separating them. The CDR3 is 16 residues long. Germline V gene data show CDR1 as SNHLY and CDR2 as FYNNEI. The CDR3 loop is CASSRTPEERTGELFF. The CDR3 DNA reads TGTGCCAGCAGTCGGACCCCTGAGGAAAGGACCGGGGAGCTGTTTTTT.

This clone was seen more than once but under ten times. The V call is TRBV7-9, the J call TRBJ1-1, with TRBD1 as a possible D gene (6 bases). CDR3 length equals 14 residues. The germline V and J ends were trimmed by 1 base and 3 bases, with 9 bases remaining between them. Germline CDR1 reads SEHNR; CDR2 reads FQNEAQ (reference sequence). The CDR3 spells CASSLEGGDTEAFF. DNA of the CDR3: TGTGCCAGCAGCTTAGAGGGGGGAGACACTGAAGCTTTCTTT.

The chain has TRBV5-1 and TRBJ2-3, with 7 bases fitting TRBD2. The germline V gene encodes CDR1 SGHRS and CDR2 YFSETQ. This CDR3 spans 15 amino acids. V trimming: 0 bases; J trimming: 5 bases; junction bases outside the gene matches: 6. The CDR3 nucleotides are TGCGCCAGCAGCTTGGAAGGACTAGATGGAGATACGCAGTATTTT. Amino acids: CASSLEGLDGDTQYF.

V usage is TRBV4-1 and J usage is TRBJ2-5; 9 bases line up with TRBD1. Germline V gene lookup returns CDR1 MGHRA and CDR2 YSYEKL. The CDR3 runs 15 residues. J was trimmed by 5 bases and V by 4 bases; bases with no gene match: 8. The CDR3 bases are TGCGCCAGCAGCCCCTCAAAAGGACAGGGGGAGACCCAGTACTTC. As protein: CASSPSKGQGETQYF.

The chain uses TRBV7-8 and TRBJ2-7; weak D call: TRBD2 (6 bases). This CDR3 has 14 amino acids. Germline assignment: CDR1 SGHVS and CDR2 FQNEAQ. Trimming cost V 5 bases and J 0 bases, with 11 bases left between them. The CDR3 sequence: CASSPGDSSYEQYF. CDR3 DNA: TGTGCCAGCAGCCCTGGGGACTCCTCCTACGAGCAGTACTTC.

The V gene is TRBV11-3, the J gene TRBJ2-3; D assignment may be TRBD1 or TRBD2 (5 bases each). This CDR3 spans 15 amino acids. V was clipped by 6 bases and J by 5 bases, with 18 bases between them. Per the germline V gene, CDR1 is SGHNT and CDR2 is YENEEA. The CDR3 region has the DNA TGTGCCAGCAGGAGCCGGGACCAGGGTGAAGATACGCAGTATTTT. Encoded protein: CASRSRDQGEDTQYF.

This CDR3 reads CASSHFTEPQHF. The DNA for the CDR3 is TGTGCCAGCAGCCATTTTACCGAGCCCCAGCATTTT. The chain carries TRBV7-9 and TRBJ1-5; the D is unclear. The V gene's germline CDR1 is SEHNR and CDR2 FQNEAQ (reference sequence). Trimming took 5 bases from V and 8 from J, leaving 10 bases between them. The CDR3 runs to 12 residues.

The rearrangement joins TRBV28 to TRBJ2-7; D may be TRBD2 (5 bases). Trimming removed 7 bases from V and 6 bases from J, with 16 bases in between. CDR1 is MDHEN, CDR2 SYDVKM, per germline. The CDR3 has 13 amino acids. This CDR3 is CASTPLEVAEQYF. The CDR3 DNA reads TGTGCCAGCACCCCCTTGGAGGTGGCCGAGCAGTACTTC.

The CDR3 nucleotides are TGTGCCTGGAGCGCCGGGGGGCAGTTCTTC. It is translated as CAWSAGGQFF. V and J are TRBV30 and TRBJ2-1, with a possible D match to TRBD2 (6 bases). Trimming removed 3 bases at V and 12 bases at J, with 9 bases between. Per the germline V gene, CDR1 is GTSNPN and CDR2 is SVGIG (reference sequence). The CDR3 length is 10 residues.

The chain joins TRBV20-1 to TRBJ2-1, with D possibly TRBD2 on 5 matching bases. Germline V gene data show CDR1 as DFQATT and CDR2 as SNEGSKA (reference sequence). CDR3 size: 10 residues. V lost 7 bases to trimming and J lost 10 bases, with 11 bases between them. The CDR3 coding sequence is TGCAGTGTCGGACCGGGAGAGCAGTTCTTC. Amino acid sequence: CSVGPGEQFF.

The CDR3 loop is CSVRLAGAIQFF. In DNA, the CDR3 is TGCAGCGTCCGACTAGCGGGGGCCATTCAGTTCTTC. This chain connects TRBV29-1 to TRBJ2-1; TRBD2 agrees at 12 bases. The V gene end was trimmed by 6 bases and the J gene end by 13 bases; junction bases not matched to a gene: 7. The CDR3 covers 12 residues. The V gene's germline CDR1 is SQVTM and CDR2 ANQGSEA.

This clone appeared a few times. The gene calls are TRBV27 and TRBJ1-6; D might be TRBD1 (5 bases). Trimming took 3 bases from V and 6 from J, leaving 6 bases between them. Germline values: CDR1 MNHEY, CDR2 SMNVEV (reference sequence). The length of the CDR3 is 13 residues. The CDR3 DNA is TGTGCCAGCAGTTTGGGGGGTAATTCACCCCTCCACTTT. Translated, it gives CASSLGGNSPLHF.

This clone turned up a few times. The J gene is TRBJ2-7, the V gene TRBV19, with D perhaps given as TRBD1 or TRBD2 (5 bases each). The CDR3 sequence is 15 residues long. V was shortened by 6 bases and J by 5 bases, with 20 bases between the two germline ends. Germline V CDR1 and CDR2: LNHDA, SQIVND (reference sequence). The CDR3 DNA reads as TGTGCCAGTAGCCAAGGGACCCACTCGGGCGACGAGCAGTACTTC. Protein: CASSQGTHSGDEQYF.

This sequence joins TRBV27 and TRBJ2-7; TRBD2 aligns across 8 bases. The germline V gene encodes CDR1 MNHEY and CDR2 SMNVEV (reference sequence). The V and J ends lost 8 bases and 0 bases, in that order; junction bases with no gene match: 3. The CDR3 is 13 amino acids. The CDR3 DNA sequence: TGTGCCAGCCGGGAGGGGCTCTCCTACGAGCAGTACTTC. Encoded protein: CASREGLSYEQYF.

This clone was counted a few times. The V call is TRBV6-5, the J call TRBJ2-3; 7 positions match TRBD2. This CDR3 comprises 15 residues. V shed 6 bases and J 3 bases; nucleotides not matched to a gene: 9. Germline V gene sequence: CDR1 MNHEY, CDR2 SVGAGI. CDR3 region: CASSLSRGETDTQYF. CDR3 bases: TGTGCCAGCAGCCTAAGTCGGGGGGAGACAGATACGCAGTATTTT.

This chain uses TRBV9 with TRBJ2-3; D perhaps matches TRBD2 (5 bases). Trimming left V 3 bases short and J 2 bases short, with 19 bases between. The length of the CDR3 is 17 residues. CDR1 is SGDLS and CDR2 is YYNGEE in the germline V gene. CDR3 loop: CASSAYVGGSSTDTQYF. Here the CDR3 DNA reads TGTGCCAGCAGCGCATACGTTGGAGGCTCCTCCACAGATACGCAGTATTTT.

This clone was recorded a few times. The V and J genes are TRBV29-1 and TRBJ2-1, with 14 bases matching TRBD2. Germline-derived CDR1 and CDR2 are SQVTM and ANQGSEA. The CDR3 covers 15 residues. The junction had 6 bases not matched to a gene; V was cut back by 3 bases and J by 8 bases. The CDR3 nucleotides are TGCAGCGTTGAGGGACTAGCGGGGGCGGGGCATGAGCAGTTCTTC. This translates into CSVEGLAGAGHEQFF.

This chain links TRBV11-2 with TRBJ2-7; 9 bases map to TRBD1. V dropped 5 bases and J dropped 0; count of bases not matched to a gene: 5. The CDR3 is made up of 15 amino acids. In germline, CDR1 is SGHAT, CDR2 FQNNGV. The CDR3 is CASSPGQGSSYEQYF. The DNA of the CDR3 is TGTGCCAGCAGCCCGGGACAGGGCAGCTCCTACGAGCAGTACTTC.

This clone has a handful of counts. The rearrangement uses TRBV28 and TRBJ2-1; 8 bases are a match to TRBD1. The CDR3 loop spans 15 amino acids. Germline V gene lookup returns CDR1 MDHEN and CDR2 SYDVKM. V lost 5 bases to trimming and J lost 5 bases; unmatched junction nucleotides: 8. As DNA, the CDR3 is TGTGCCAGCAGTGCACCGGGACAGGATGACAATGAGCAGTTCTTC. Translating gives CASSAPGQDDNEQFF.